The present entry profiles one T cell receptor beta chain with its context. What it binds is not known. The CDR3 covers 15 residues. Per the germline V gene, CDR1 is SEHNR and CDR2 is FQNEAQ (reference sequence). V lost 5 bases to trimming and J lost 4 bases; unmatched junction nucleotides: 8. Deep-level settings were used for running the assay. Researchers divided each subset's genomic DNA evenly across several immunoSEQ plates. Sequenced by immunoSEQ multiplex PCR; TCRdb stores in-frame clones only, minus some. The sample consists of roughly 2 million clones, about 94% of them appearing once. These data belong to a study of shared clonotypes between healthy human individuals. Study in general: Donor composition was a couple of women and three men, aged 18 to 49.

Study-level results: Generally, naive subsets came out with larger estimated richness than memory subsets.

V gene TRBV7-9 combines with J gene TRBJ1-5; 7 bases are a match to TRBD1. The source of this sequence is a man younger than 35 in good health. The sample comprised naive CD4+ T cells sorted from blood. Subset indicated: CD45RA+ positively selected. The CDR3 region has the DNA TGTGCCAGCAGCCCCGGGACAGTTTTTAATCAGCCCCAGCATTTT. This codes for CASSPGTVFNQPQHF.